The 5 T cell receptor beta chains below were found in one sample sequenced in a study of early T cells in non-severe SARS-CoV-2 infection. TCRdb recomputed calls from the 5' RACE reads with MiXCR, one row per CDR3 protein. The table includes about 60,000 distinct CDR3 sequences, 4.5% to 7% detected once. The sample taken for sequencing was whole blood. Every receptor here comes from an adult who was a healthcare worker with PCR-confirmed SARS-CoV-2 infection or an uninfected control (not recorded which).

This clonotype turned up a few times. CDR3 amino acids: CASSIRTSGNQETQYF. The CDR3 region has the DNA TGTGCCAGTAGTATTCGAACTAGCGGGAATCAAGAGACCCAGTACTTC. The chain is built from TRBV19 and TRBJ2-5; 10 bases map to TRBD2. This CDR3 has 16 amino acids. The germline gives CDR1 LNHDA, CDR2 SQIVND (reference sequence). With V trimmed by 3 bases and J by 2 bases, 6 bases remained unmatched.

This clonotype was seen many times. CDR3 nucleotide sequence: TGTGCCAGCAACCCGCCCTGGGTGGATTCACCCCTCCACTTT. Amino acids: CASNPPWVDSPLHF. This chain joins TRBV6-5 and TRBJ1-6; D gene uncertain. The V gene lost 7 bases and the J gene lost 8 bases, with 15 bases spanning the gap. Germline V gives CDR1 MNHEY, CDR2 SVGAGI. The CDR3 length is 14 residues.

This clonotype was observed at least ten times. The chain employs TRBV6-2 or TRBV6-3 and TRBJ1-4; no firm D call. The CDR3 runs to 12 residues. Germline V lookup: CDR1 MNHEY, CDR2 SVGEGT. Deletions cut 6 bases from V and 8 bases from J, with 10 bases between. Here the CDR3 DNA reads TGTGCCAGCAGAACTTCGAAAGAAAAACTGTTTTTT. Its protein is CASRTSKEKLFF.

This chain links TRBV6-1 with TRBJ1-1; D is undetermined. The CDR3 runs to 12 residues. The germline V gene encodes CDR1 MNHNS and CDR2 SASEGT. Trimming pared 8 bases from V and 6 bases from J, leaving 13 bases between. CDR3 residues: CASHHRPAEAFF. As DNA, the CDR3 is TGTGCCAGCCACCATCGTCCAGCTGAAGCTTTCTTT.

This clonotype was seen ten or more times. J is TRBJ2-1 and V is TRBV12-3 or TRBV12-4; no reliable D call. The CDR3 has 16 residues. V lost 5 bases, J lost 3 bases, and 17 bases lay in between. The CDR3 here is CASSPDRWTNYNEQFF. The CDR3 DNA reads as TGTGCCAGCAGTCCTGACCGTTGGACCAACTACAATGAGCAGTTCTTC.